Listed below are T cell receptor beta chains from one sample, sequenced in a study of shared clonotypes between healthy human individuals. Profiled with immunoSEQ multiplex PCR; TCRdb holds only in-frame clones, not every one. Of more than 2,000,000 clones in the sample, approximately 93% are singletons; the top ten hold under 0.45%. The specimen was naive CD4+ T cells from PBMCs. Receptors originate from a man younger than 30 in good health. Some clones in this sample may be carry-over from other donors' samples. Both conserved end residues are part of each CDR3. D genes are given only for firm matches. Part of the rows lack a size; the others show once, few, many or a class for expanded clones.

>.|.|TRBJ2-1|TRBV5-1
CASSRMGGSSSYNEQFF
TGCGCCAGCAGCAGGATGGGGGGTTCCAGCTCCTACAATGAGCAGTTCTTC
>TRBD1|.|TRBJ1-5|TRBV6-5
CASRQGGGNQPQHF
TGTGCCAGCAGACAGGGGGGAGGCAATCAGCCCCAGCATTTT
>.|.|TRBJ2-1|TRBV7-2
CASSLAGWEQFF
TGTGCCAGCAGCTTAGCAGGGTGGGAGCAGTTCTTC
>.|.|TRBJ2-3|TRBV5-1
CASCSGGEDTQYF
TGCGCCAGCTGTTCTGGGGGTGAAGATACGCAGTATTTT
>TRBD2|.|TRBJ2-3|TRBV5-1
CASSLGIAGSTDTQYF
TGCGCCAGCAGCTTGGGAATAGCGGGAAGCACAGATACGCAGTATTTT
>.|.|TRBJ2-6|TRBV5-4
CASTGTGYSGANVLTF
TGTGCCAGCACCGGTACAGGGTACTCTGGGGCCAACGTCCTGACTTTC
>.|.|TRBJ1-2|TRBV19
CASTSNGPGIYGYTF
TGTGCCAGTACCAGCAACGGTCCGGGGATATATGGCTACACCTTC
>.|.|TRBJ2-5|TRBV11-2
CASSYQGLQETQYF
TGTGCCAGCAGCTACCAGGGGCTCCAAGAGACCCAGTACTTC
>.|.|TRBJ2-2|TRBV5-1
CASSSSINTGELFF
TGCGCCAGCAGCTCTTCAATAAACACCGGGGAGCTGTTTTTT
>TRBD2|once|TRBJ2-7|TRBV5-6
CASSFGSGRAYEQYF
TGTGCCAGCAGCTTCGGTAGCGGGAGGGCCTACGAGCAGTACTTC
>.|.|TRBJ1-3|TRBV5-1
CASRGTVSGNTIYF
TGCGCCAGCAGGGGGACTGTTTCTGGAAACACCATATATTTT
>TRBD1|.|TRBJ2-7|TRBV6-1
CASRVQDRGSYEQYF
TGTGCCAGCAGGGTCCAGGACAGGGGTTCCTACGAGCAGTACTTC
>.|once|TRBJ2-1|TRBV4-3
CASSQAPGPYNEQFF
TGCGCCAGCAGCCAGGCGCCTGGCCCCTACAATGAGCAGTTCTTC
>TRBD1|.|TRBJ2-7|TRBV7-8
CASSPGTGGEFRQYF
TGTGCCAGCAGCCCTGGGACAGGGGGCGAATTTAGGCAGTACTTC
>.|.|TRBJ1-1|TRBV7-8
CASSFPAALNTEAFF
TGTGCCAGCAGCTTCCCGGCAGCCCTGAACACTGAAGCTTTCTTT
>TRBD1|.|TRBJ1-2|TRBV7-2
CASSSDRGTAGYTF
TGTGCCAGCAGTTCAGACAGGGGGACCGCTGGCTACACCTTC
>.|.|TRBJ2-5|TRBV5-6
CASTRLGWETQYF
TGTGCCAGCACCCGGTTGGGCTGGGAGACCCAGTACTTC
>TRBD2|.|TRBJ2-3|TRBV29-1
CSAKGLALDTQYF
TGCAGCGCCAAGGGACTAGCGCTAGATACGCAGTATTTT
>.|.|TRBJ2-5|TRBV2
CASSEEGGVSQYF
TGTGCCAGCAGTGAAGAAGGGGGGGTGTCCCAGTACTTC
>TRBD1|.|TRBJ2-1|TRBV5-4
CASSLGTGSYNEQFF
TGTGCCAGCAGCTTAGGGACAGGCTCCTACAATGAGCAGTTCTTC
>TRBD1|once|TRBJ1-2|TRBV19
CASSPIGTGGTYGYTF
TGTGCCAGTAGCCCTATTGGAACAGGGGGAACCTATGGCTACACCTTC